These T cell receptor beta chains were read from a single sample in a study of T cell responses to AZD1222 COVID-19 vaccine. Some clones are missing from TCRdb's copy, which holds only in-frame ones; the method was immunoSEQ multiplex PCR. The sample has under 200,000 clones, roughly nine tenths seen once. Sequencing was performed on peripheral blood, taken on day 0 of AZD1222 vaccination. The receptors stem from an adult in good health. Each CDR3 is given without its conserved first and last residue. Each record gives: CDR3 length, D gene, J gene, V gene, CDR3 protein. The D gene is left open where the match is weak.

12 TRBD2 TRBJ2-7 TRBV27 ASSLSAGAVEQY
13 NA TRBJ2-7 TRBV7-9 ASRDSGDLSTSPY
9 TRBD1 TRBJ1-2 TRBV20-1 SARQGYGYT
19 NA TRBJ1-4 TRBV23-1 ASSPPYPGQKDSSTNEKLF
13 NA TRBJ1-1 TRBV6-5 ASSKRTVLNTEAF
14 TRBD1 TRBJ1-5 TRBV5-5 ASSFRQGAGDQPQH
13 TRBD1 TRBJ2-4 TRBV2 ASSETGVAKNIQY
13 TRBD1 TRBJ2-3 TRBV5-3 ARSFRDRVQSTQY
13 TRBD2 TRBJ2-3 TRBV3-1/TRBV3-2 ASSPIAGGRYTQY
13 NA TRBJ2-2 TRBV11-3 ASSHSGLGPGELF
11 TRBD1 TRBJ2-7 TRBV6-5 ASRGGKSYEQY
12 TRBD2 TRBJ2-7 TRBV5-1 ASSLGLAAHEQY
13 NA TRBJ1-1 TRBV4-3 ASSQEGGRGTEAF
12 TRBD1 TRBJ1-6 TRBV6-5 ASSSGQVNSPLH
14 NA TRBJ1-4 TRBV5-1 ASSPAGAPANEKLF
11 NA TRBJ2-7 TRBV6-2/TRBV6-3 ASSPGPGSEQY
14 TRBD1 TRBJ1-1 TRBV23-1 ASSPKKQGDNTEAF
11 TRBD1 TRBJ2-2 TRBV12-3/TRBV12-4 ASSWTGYGELF
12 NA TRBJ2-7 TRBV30 AWSVRGRAYEQY
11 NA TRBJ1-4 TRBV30 ACRPGTNEKLF
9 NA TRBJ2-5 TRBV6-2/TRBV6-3 ASSSGETQY
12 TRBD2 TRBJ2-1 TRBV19 ASNAAGGQNEQF
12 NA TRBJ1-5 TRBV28 ASSYPGSNQPQH
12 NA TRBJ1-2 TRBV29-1 SVVGVMGRMRYT
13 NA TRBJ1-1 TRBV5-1 ASSLMRGANTEAF
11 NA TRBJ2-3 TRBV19 ASRDRLADTQY
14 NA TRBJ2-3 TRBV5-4 ASSWAGGLKTDTQY
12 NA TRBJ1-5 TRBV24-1 ATSDVTGRQPQH
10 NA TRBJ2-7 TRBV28 ASRRSPREQY
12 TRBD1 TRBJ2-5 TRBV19 ASSTGQGVGTQY
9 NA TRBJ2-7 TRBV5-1 ASSLGYEQY
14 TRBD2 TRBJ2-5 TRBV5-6 ASSLRDYRFQETQY
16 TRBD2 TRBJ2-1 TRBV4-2 ASSPGGSGRFWYNEQF
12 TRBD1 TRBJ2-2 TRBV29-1 SSRGQENTGELF
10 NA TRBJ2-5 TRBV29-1 SVAGPGETQY
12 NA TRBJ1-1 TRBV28 ASSRQRRNTEAF
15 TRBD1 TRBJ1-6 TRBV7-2 ASSPTAGRGLGSPLH
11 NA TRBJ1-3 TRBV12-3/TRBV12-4 ASSQTTEDTIY
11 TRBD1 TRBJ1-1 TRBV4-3 ASSQVQGTEAF
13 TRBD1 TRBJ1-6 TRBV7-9 ASSSGTGGNSPLH
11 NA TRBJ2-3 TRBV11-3 ASSSGPTDTQY
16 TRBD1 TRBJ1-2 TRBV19 ASSTHLPPGQGAPGYT
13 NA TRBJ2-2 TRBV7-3 ASSFSTPNTGELF
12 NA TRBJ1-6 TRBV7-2 ASSKRGDNSPLH
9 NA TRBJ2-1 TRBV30 AWHPGHEQF
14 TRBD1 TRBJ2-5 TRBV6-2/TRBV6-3 ASSWVTGGLEETQY
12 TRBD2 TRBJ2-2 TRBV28 ASTTSPFTGELF
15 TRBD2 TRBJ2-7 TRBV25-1 ASSEYFFGTTGYEQY
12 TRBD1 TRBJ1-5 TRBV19 ASTQGTGGQPQH
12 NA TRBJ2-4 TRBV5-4 ASSLELAKNIQY
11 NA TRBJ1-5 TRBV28 ASSRLSNQPQH
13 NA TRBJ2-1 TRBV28 ASSLGTSSYNEQF
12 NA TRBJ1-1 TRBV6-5 ASRWWGANTEAF
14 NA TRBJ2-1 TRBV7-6 ASGTLGTGGYNEQF
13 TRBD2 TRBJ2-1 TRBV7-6 ASSQASGSSNEQF
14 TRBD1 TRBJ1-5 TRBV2 ASSYGRTGERQPQH
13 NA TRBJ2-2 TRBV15 ATSRDLGEPGELF